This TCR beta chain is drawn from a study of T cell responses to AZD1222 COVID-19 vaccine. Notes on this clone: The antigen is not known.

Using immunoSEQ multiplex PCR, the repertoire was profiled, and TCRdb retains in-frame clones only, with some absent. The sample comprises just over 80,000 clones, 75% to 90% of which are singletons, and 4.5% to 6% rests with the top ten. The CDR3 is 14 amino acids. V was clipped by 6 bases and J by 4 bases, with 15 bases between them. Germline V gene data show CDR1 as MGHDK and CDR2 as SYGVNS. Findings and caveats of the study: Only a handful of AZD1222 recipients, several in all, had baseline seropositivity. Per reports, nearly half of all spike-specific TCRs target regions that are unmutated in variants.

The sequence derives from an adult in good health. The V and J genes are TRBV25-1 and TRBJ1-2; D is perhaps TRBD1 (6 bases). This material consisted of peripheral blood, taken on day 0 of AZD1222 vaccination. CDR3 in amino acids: CASSLSGGAYGYTF. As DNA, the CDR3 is TGTGCCAGCAGCCTATCCGGGGGCGCCTATGGCTACACCTTC.